This passage covers 7 T cell receptor beta chains from one sample sequenced in a study of shared clonotypes between healthy human individuals. Using immunoSEQ multiplex PCR, the repertoire was profiled, and TCRdb retains in-frame clones only, with some absent. The repertoire consists of approximately 2.5 million clones, with around 94% occurring once and the leading ten covering over 0.12%. Source material: naive CD4+ T cells sorted from blood. The subset was: CD45RA+ positively selected. The receptors were sampled from a man aged 18 to 29 in good health.

This clone was counted between two and nine times. The same CDR3 is also encoded by other DNA sequences in this sample. V is TRBV5-1 and J is TRBJ1-1; D possibly corresponds to TRBD1 (5 bases). The CDR3 covers 14 residues. The germline V gene encodes CDR1 SGHRS and CDR2 YFSETQ. V was shortened by 2 bases and J by 0 bases, with 8 bases between the two germline ends. The CDR3 DNA sequence: TGCGCCAGCAGCTTTACAGGCATGAACACTGAAGCTTTCTTT. Its protein is CASSFTGMNTEAFF.

The chain uses TRBV19 and TRBJ2-2, with a tentative D call TRBD2 (6 bases). Trimming removed 5 bases from V and 8 bases from J, with 21 bases in between. CDR1 LNHDA and CDR2 SQIVND come from the germline V gene (reference sequence). The CDR3 runs 16 residues. As DNA, the CDR3 is TGTGCCAGTAGTTCCCGATCCCGATTGGAGGGGGGGGAGCTGTTTTTT. Protein sequence: CASSSRSRLEGGELFF.

This chain joins TRBV20-1 and TRBJ1-2; no definite D call. The germline CDR1 and CDR2 sequences are DFQATT and SNEGSKA (reference sequence). V was shortened by 1 base and J by 6 bases, with 6 bases between the two germline ends. The CDR3 is made up of 11 amino acids. This CDR3 reads CSARAMNGYTF. CDR3 nucleotide sequence: TGCAGTGCTAGAGCCATGAATGGCTACACCTTC.

The V gene is TRBV30, the J gene TRBJ2-3; 12 bases align to TRBD2. V lost 5 bases to trimming and J lost 8 bases; unmatched junction nucleotides: 5. The CDR3 sequence is 13 residues long. CDR1 is GTSNPN and CDR2 is SVGIG in the germline V gene (reference sequence). The CDR3 spells CAWLAGGRGTQYF. The CDR3 DNA reads as TGTGCCTGGCTAGCGGGGGGGCGGGGTACGCAGTATTTT.

The V gene is TRBV9, the J gene TRBJ1-4; the D gene is possibly TRBD1 (5 bases). The CDR3 contains 14 residues. Trimming shortened V by 7 bases and J by 2 bases, and 12 bases separated the two germline ends. Germline CDR1 is SGDLS and CDR2 is YYNGEE. CDR3 protein: CASGAGSTNEKLFF. CDR3 DNA sequence: TGTGCCAGCGGGGCAGGGAGTACTAATGAAAAACTGTTTTTT.

The rearrangement uses TRBV28 and TRBJ1-4; D unresolved. Germline values: CDR1 MDHEN, CDR2 SYDVKM. V shed 8 bases and J shed 8 bases, with 12 bases lying between them. The CDR3 totals 12 residues. For the CDR3, the DNA is TGTGCCAGCCTTGTGAGTGTCGAAAAACTGTTTTTT. Amino acids: CASLVSVEKLFF.

This clone appeared a single time. This chain's CDR3 is CASSLQTSSTEAFF. The CDR3 DNA follows: TGTGCCAGCTCACTACAGACAAGCTCCACTGAAGCTTTCTTT. This chain links TRBV18 with TRBJ1-1, with unresolved D. V lost 4 bases, J lost 4 bases, and 13 bases lay in between. The CDR3 covers 14 residues. CDR1 and CDR2 (germline): KGHSH, LQKENI.